This TCR beta chain derives from a study of CD4+ T cells in melanoma. Whole-study results and caveats: CD8+ T cell, macrophage and B cell function reportedly correlated with neoantigen-specific CD4+ T cells.

Repertoires were generated with immunoSEQ multiplex PCR, while TCRdb's copy carries only in-frame clones and drops some. The sample has about 140,000 clones; about nine tenths are singletons. About this clone itself: Its antigen remains unknown.

The sequence was obtained from a human donor with melanoma.

For the CDR3, the DNA is TGCGCCAGCACCCGGGTAGGTAGGGAGACCCAGTACTTC. Translated: CASTRVGRETQYF. The rearrangement links TRBV5-1 to TRBJ2-5, with no clear D. The germline V and J ends were trimmed by 6 bases and 5 bases, with 14 bases remaining between them. Germline V gene lookup returns CDR1 SGHRS and CDR2 YFSETQ. The CDR3 spans 13 residues.